The 8 T cell receptor beta chains presented below share a single source sample, sequenced in a study of cytomegalovirus exposure and HLA in healthy donors. Researchers ran the PCR with 60 Vbeta and 13 Jbeta primers. Sequencing was performed with immunoSEQ multiplex PCR; in TCRdb, only in-frame clones are kept and a portion is missing. The profile covers around 150,000 clones, with 79% appearing a single time and around 1% taken by the ten largest. The sequencing sample was made of PBMCs. Source of these receptors: a male donor in good health and CMV-seronegative.

The chain couples TRBV4-3 to TRBJ1-4; D might be TRBD1 (5 bases). The length of the CDR3 is 14 residues. The germline V gene has CDR1 LGHNA and CDR2 YSLEER. The ends were cut back, 0 bases at V and 11 bases at J, with 13 bases in the middle. This chain's CDR3 is CASSQEGEARKLFF. DNA of the CDR3: TGCGCCAGCAGCCAAGAAGGGGAAGCGAGGAAACTGTTTTTT.

The chain recombines TRBV27 with TRBJ2-1; TRBD1 might be the D (5 bases). Per germline, CDR1 MNHEY and CDR2 SMNVEV (reference sequence). The V and J ends lost 7 bases and 15 bases respectively, with 22 bases between them. This CDR3 region has 13 residues. The DNA for the CDR3 is TGTGCCAGCACCCCAAGTGGCTGGGGCCAACTGTTCTTC. Protein sequence: CASTPSGWGQLFF.

The J gene is TRBJ2-7, the V gene TRBV5-1; possible D gene TRBD1, 5 bases. V was trimmed by 4 bases and J by 3 bases, leaving 11 bases between them. The germline CDR1 and CDR2 sequences are SGHRS and YFSETQ. This CDR3 is 13 amino acids long. CDR3 region: CASSPLGRYEQYF. In DNA, the CDR3 is TGCGCCAGCAGCCCTTTGGGGCGCTACGAGCAGTACTTC.

The chain links TRBV6-5 to TRBJ1-6; TRBD1 aligns across 8 bases. Trimming removed 2 bases from V and 6 bases from J; junction bases left unmatched: 3. The CDR3 length is 15 residues. Germline-derived CDR1 and CDR2 are MNHEY and SVGAGI. CDR3 sequence reads: CASSYRTGGNSPLHF. The CDR3 DNA sequence: TGTGCCAGCAGTTACCGCACAGGGGGTAATTCACCCCTCCACTTT.

V is TRBV14 and J is TRBJ2-1, with 14 bases identical to TRBD2. Germline values: CDR1 SGHDN, CDR2 FVKESK. This CDR3 has 17 residues. V trimming: 0 bases; J trimming: 6 bases; junction bases outside the gene matches: 4. The DNA of the CDR3 is TGTGCCAGCAGCCAAGAGCGACTAGCGGGGGGGCCCAATGAGCAGTTCTTC. Translating gives CASSQERLAGGPNEQFF.

The genes are TRBV9 and TRBJ1-4, with D possibly matching TRBD1 (5 bases). Germline V gives CDR1 SGDLS, CDR2 YYNGEE. V lost 1 base, J lost 2 bases, and 9 bases lay in between. The CDR3 sequence is 15 residues long. CDR3 sequence reads: CASSVSGGTNEKLFF. CDR3 in DNA: TGTGCCAGCAGCGTATCGGGGGGGACTAATGAAAAACTGTTTTTT.

The J gene is TRBJ2-7, the V gene TRBV5-1, with D possibly matching TRBD1 (6 bases). V shed 4 bases and J shed 0 bases, with 11 bases lying between them. Germline CDR1 SGHRS, CDR2 YFSETQ. The CDR3 sequence is 14 residues long. The CDR3 protein is CASSRDTSSYEQYF. The CDR3 bases are TGCGCCAGCAGCCGGGACACCAGCTCCTACGAGCAGTACTTC.

Regarding this clone: Other DNA sequences of this sample code for an identical CDR3. In DNA form, the CDR3 reads TGTGCCAGCAGCGTGGGCCCAGGGTCCTCCTACAATGAGCAGTTCTTC. As protein: CASSVGPGSSYNEQFF. V gene TRBV9 combines with J gene TRBJ2-1; TRBD1 might be the D (5 bases). Between the trimmed V and J ends, which lost 2 bases and 0 bases, there was a span of 12 bases. CDR3 size: 16 residues. Germline V gives CDR1 SGDLS, CDR2 YYNGEE.